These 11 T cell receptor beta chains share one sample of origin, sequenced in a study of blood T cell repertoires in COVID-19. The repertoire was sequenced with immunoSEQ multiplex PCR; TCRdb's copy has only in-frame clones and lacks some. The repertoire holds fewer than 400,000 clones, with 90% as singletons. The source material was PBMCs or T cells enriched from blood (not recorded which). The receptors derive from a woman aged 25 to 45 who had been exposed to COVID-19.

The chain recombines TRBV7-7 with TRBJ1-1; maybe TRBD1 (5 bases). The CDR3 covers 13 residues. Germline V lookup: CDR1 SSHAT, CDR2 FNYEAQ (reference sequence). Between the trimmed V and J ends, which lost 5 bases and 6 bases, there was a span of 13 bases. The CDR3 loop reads CASSPDRVSEAFF. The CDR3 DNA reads TGTGCCAGCAGCCCAGACAGAGTTTCTGAAGCTTTCTTT.

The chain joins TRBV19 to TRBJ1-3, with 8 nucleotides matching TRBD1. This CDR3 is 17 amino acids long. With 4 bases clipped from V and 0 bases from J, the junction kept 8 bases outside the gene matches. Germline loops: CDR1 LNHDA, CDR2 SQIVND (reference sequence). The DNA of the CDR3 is TGTGCCAGTAGTAACCGGGACAGGCTATACTCTGGAAACACCATATATTTT. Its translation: CASSNRDRLYSGNTIYF.

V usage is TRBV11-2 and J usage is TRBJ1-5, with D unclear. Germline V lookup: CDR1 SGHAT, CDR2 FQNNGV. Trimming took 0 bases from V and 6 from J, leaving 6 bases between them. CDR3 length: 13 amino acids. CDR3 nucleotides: TGTGCCAGCAGCTTAGATAGAGCTCAGCCCCAGCATTTT. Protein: CASSLDRAQPQHF.

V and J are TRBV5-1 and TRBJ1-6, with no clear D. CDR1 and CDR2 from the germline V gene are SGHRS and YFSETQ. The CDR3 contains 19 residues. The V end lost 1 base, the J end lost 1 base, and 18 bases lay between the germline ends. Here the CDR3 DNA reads TGCGCCAGCAGCTTGAATGTGCGTTACCCAATATCCTATAATTCACCCCTCCACTTT. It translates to CASSLNVRYPISYNSPLHF.

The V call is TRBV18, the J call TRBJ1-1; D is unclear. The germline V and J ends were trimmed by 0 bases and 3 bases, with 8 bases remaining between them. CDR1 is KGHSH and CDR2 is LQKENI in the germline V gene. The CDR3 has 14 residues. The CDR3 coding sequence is TGTGCCAGCTCACCACCGGGGAGGTACACTGAAGCTTTCTTT. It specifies CASSPPGRYTEAFF.

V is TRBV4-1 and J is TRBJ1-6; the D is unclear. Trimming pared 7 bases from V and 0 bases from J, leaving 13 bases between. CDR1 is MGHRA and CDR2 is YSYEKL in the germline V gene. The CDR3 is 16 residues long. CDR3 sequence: CASTNPGSSYNSPLHF. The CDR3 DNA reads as TGCGCCAGCACCAATCCGGGGAGCTCCTATAATTCACCCCTCCACTTT.

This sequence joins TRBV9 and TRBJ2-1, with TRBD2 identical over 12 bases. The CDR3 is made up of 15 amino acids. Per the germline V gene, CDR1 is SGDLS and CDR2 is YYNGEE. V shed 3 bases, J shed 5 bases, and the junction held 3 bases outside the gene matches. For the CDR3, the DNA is TGTGCCAGCAGCGAGGGGACTAGCGGGCACAATGAGCAGTTCTTC. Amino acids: CASSEGTSGHNEQFF. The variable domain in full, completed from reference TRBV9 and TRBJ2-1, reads DSGVTQTPKHLITATGQRVTLRCSPRSGDLSVYWYQQSLDQGLQFLIQYYNGEERAKGNILERFSAQQFPDLHSELNLSSLELGDSALYFCASSEGTSGHNEQFFGPGTRLTVL.

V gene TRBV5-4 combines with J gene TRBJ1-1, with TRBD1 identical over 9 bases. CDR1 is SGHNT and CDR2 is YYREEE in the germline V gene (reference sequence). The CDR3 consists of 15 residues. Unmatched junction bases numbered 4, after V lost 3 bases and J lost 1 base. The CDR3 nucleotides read TGTGCCAGCAGCTCGGGACAGGGAACGAACACTGAAGCTTTCTTT. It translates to CASSSGQGTNTEAFF.

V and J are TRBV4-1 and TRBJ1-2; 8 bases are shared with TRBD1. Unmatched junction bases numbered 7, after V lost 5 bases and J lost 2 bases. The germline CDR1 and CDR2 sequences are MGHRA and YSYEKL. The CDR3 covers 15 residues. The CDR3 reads CASSKGQGWNYGYTF. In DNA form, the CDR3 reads TGCGCCAGCAGCAAAGGACAGGGATGGAACTATGGCTACACCTTC.

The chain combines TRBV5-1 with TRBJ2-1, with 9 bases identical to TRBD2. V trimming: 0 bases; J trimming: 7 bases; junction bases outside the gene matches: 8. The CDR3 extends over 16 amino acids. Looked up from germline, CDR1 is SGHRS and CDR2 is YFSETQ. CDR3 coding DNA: TGCGCCAGCAGCTTGGGCGGGAGGGTAGCTACTAATGAGCAGTTCTTC. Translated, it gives CASSLGGRVATNEQFF.

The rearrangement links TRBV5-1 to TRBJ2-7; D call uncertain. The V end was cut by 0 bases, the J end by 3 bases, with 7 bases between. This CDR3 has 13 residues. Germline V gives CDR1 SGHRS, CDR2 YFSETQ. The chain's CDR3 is CASSLAAGYEQYF. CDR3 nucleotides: TGCGCCAGCAGCTTGGCCGCCGGCTACGAGCAGTACTTC.